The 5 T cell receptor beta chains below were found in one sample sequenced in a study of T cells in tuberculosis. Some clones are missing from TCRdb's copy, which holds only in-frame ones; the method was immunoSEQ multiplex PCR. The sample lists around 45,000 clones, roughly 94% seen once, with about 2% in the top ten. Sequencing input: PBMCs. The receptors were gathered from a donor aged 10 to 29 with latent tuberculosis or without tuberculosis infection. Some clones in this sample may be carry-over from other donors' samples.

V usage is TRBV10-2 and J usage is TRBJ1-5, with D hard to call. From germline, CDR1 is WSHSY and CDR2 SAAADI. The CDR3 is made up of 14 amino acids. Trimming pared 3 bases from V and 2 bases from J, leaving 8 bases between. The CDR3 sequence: CASSDPRRNQPQHF. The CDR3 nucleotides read TGCGCCAGCAGTGATCCTAGGCGCAATCAGCCCCAGCATTTT.

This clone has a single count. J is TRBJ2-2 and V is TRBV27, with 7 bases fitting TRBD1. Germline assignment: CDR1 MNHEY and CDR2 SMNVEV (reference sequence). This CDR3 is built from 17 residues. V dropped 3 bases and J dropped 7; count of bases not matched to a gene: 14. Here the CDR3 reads CASSFWGVGGNGGELFF. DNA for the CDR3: TGTGCCAGCAGTTTTTGGGGCGTAGGGGGCAACGGCGGGGAGCTGTTTTTT.

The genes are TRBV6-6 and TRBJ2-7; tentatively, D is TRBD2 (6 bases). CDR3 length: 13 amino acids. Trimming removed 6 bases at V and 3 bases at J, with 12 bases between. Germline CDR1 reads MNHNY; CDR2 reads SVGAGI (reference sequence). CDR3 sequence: CASSLYSGYEQYF. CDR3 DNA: TGTGCCAGCAGCCTGTATAGCGGCTACGAGCAGTACTTC.

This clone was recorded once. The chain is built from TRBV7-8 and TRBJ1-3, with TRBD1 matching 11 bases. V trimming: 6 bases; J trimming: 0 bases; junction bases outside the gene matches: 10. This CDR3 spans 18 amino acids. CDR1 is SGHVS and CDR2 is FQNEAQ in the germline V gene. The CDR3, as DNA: TGTGCCAGCAGGCCCGGGACAGGGGGTTCTTTCTCTGGAAACACCATATATTTT. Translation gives CASRPGTGGSFSGNTIYF.

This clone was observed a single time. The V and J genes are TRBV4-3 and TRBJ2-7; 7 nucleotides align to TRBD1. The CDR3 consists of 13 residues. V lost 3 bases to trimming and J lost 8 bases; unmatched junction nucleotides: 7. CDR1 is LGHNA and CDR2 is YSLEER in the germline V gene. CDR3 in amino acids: CASSHPGQAQQYF. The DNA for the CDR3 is TGCGCCAGCAGCCATCCCGGACAGGCTCAGCAGTACTTC.